The clone carrying this TCR beta chain was seen ten or more times. V shed 3 bases and J 5 bases; nucleotides not matched to a gene: 8. Germline values: CDR1 SGHAT, CDR2 FQNNGV. There are 15 residues in the CDR3. The data were obtained in a study of T cells after yellow fever vaccination. TCRdb re-analysed the 5' RACE reads in MiXCR, keeping a single row per CDR3 protein. The table shows 450,000 to 600,000 distinct CDR3 sequences, with around an eighth occurring only once. This sample comprised PBMCs, obtained on the day of the yellow fever booster vaccination. The receptor was derived from a man between 25 and 39 years old who received the YFV17D yellow fever vaccine. The chain links TRBV11-2 to TRBJ1-1; 8 bases agree with TRBD1. CDR3 in DNA: TGTGCCAGCAGCTTCGGGCCAACAGGGGGTACTGAAGCTTTCTTT. Protein sequence: CASSFGPTGGTEAFF. Drawing the rest from reference TRBV11-2 and TRBJ1-1, the complete variable domain is EAGVAQSPRYKIIEKRQSVAFWCNPISGHATLYWYQQILGQGPKLLIQFQNNGVVDDSQLPKDRFSAERLKGVDSTLKIQPAKLEDSAVYLCASSFGPTGGTEAFFGQGTRLTVV.